The following is a T cell receptor beta chain sequence with its context. Assay used: immunoSEQ multiplex PCR; TCRdb lists only in-frame clones, some missing. The sample yields about 81,000 clones, under 95% seen once. This sample is drawn from a study of OX40 agonist ivuxolimab in advanced cancers. Germline lookup yields CDR1 LNHNV and CDR2 YYDKDF (reference sequence). The CDR3 length is 16 residues. After removal of 4 bases from V and 2 bases from J, the junction contained 7 bases not matched to a gene. The gene calls are TRBV15 and TRBJ1-5, with TRBD1 identical over 8 bases. The sample in question was CD4+ or CD8+ T cells sorted from blood, obtained in a trial of the OX40 agonist ivuxolimab. This sequence was found in an adult with an advanced solid tumor such as melanoma, head and neck, liver or kidney cancer. The chain's CDR3 is CATSTAGGYGNQPQHF. CDR3 DNA: TGTGCCACCAGCACGGCAGGGGGCTATGGCAATCAGCCCCAGCATTTT.